The 21 T cell receptor beta chains presented below share a single source sample, sequenced in a study of OX40 agonist ivuxolimab in advanced cancers. Produced via immunoSEQ multiplex PCR; TCRdb's table is partial and in-frame only. The sample has tens of thousands of clones; less than 90% are singletons. Here the sequenced sample was CD4+ or CD8+ T cells sorted from blood, taken in a trial of the OX40 agonist ivuxolimab. Receptors were obtained from an adult with an advanced solid tumor such as melanoma, head and neck, liver or kidney cancer.

The chain carries TRBV5-6 and TRBJ1-2, with 7 bases fitting TRBD1. The CDR3 consists of 15 residues. The V gene end was trimmed by 2 bases and the J gene end by 8 bases; junction bases not matched to a gene: 12. Germline assignment: CDR1 SGHDT and CDR2 YYEEEE. As DNA, the CDR3 is TGTGCCAGCAGCTTACCTGACACGACAGGGAAAGGCTACACCTTC. Its translation is CASSLPDTTGKGYTF. The complete variable domain, with remaining parts taken from reference TRBV5-6 and TRBJ1-2, reads DAGVTQSPTHLIKTRGQQVTLRCSPKSGHDTVSWYQQALGQGPQFIFQYYEEEERQRGNFPDRFSGHQFPNYSSELNVNALLLGDSALYLCASSLPDTTGKGYTFGSGTRLTVV.

The CDR3 coding sequence is TGTGCCAGCAGCTTAGTCCGGGGGCAAGAGACCCAGTACTTC. Translated: CASSLVRGQETQYF. This chain joins TRBV11-2 and TRBJ2-5; tentative D call: TRBD2 (6 bases). The CDR3 has 14 residues. Trimming stripped 1 base from V and 2 bases from J, with 8 bases between. Germline assignment: CDR1 SGHAT and CDR2 FQNNGV.

This clone was found once. The J gene is TRBJ1-5, the V gene TRBV6-1; D ambiguous. V lost 2 bases, J lost 3 bases, and 8 bases lay in between. This CDR3 has 14 amino acids. Germline V gives CDR1 MNHNS, CDR2 SASEGT. The CDR3 loop is CASSETGNNQPQHF. For the CDR3, the DNA is TGTGCCAGCAGTGAAACGGGGAACAATCAGCCCCAGCATTTT.

The chain joins TRBV6-5 to TRBJ2-3; D gene ambiguous. CDR1 is MNHEY, CDR2 SVGAGI, per germline. V was pared by 0 bases and J by 1 base, with 5 bases between. The CDR3 loop spans 14 amino acids. The CDR3: CASSYSQGTDTQYF. CDR3 coding DNA: TGTGCCAGCAGTTACTCCCAGGGCACAGATACGCAGTATTTT.

This clone was seen once. The V gene is TRBV6-4, the J gene TRBJ2-1, with 10 bases aligning to TRBD2. Trimming cost V 0 bases and J 8 bases; bases outside gene matches: 4. The germline V gene has CDR1 MRHNA and CDR2 SNTAGT. This CDR3 has 15 residues. The CDR3 spells CASSDSERGGYEQFF. Written as DNA, the CDR3 is TGTGCCAGCAGTGACTCCGAGCGGGGGGGCTATGAGCAGTTCTTC.

V is TRBV5-4 and J is TRBJ2-3; possible D gene TRBD2, 6 bases. This CDR3 contains 15 residues. Germline CDR1 reads SGHNT; CDR2 reads YYREEE (reference sequence). Trimming removed 4 bases at V and 3 bases at J, with 15 bases between. Here the CDR3 DNA reads TGTGCCAGCAGCCCATCGCCGGGGGTGACAGATACGCAGTATTTT. This codes for CASSPSPGVTDTQYF.

The chain uses TRBV6-6 and TRBJ2-7; 11 bases are shared with TRBD2. The junction had 3 bases not matched to a gene; V was cut back by 7 bases and J by 1 base. Germline CDR1 and CDR2: MNHNY and SVGAGI (reference sequence). The CDR3 contains 14 residues. CDR3 bases: TGTGCCAGCACCAGACTAGCGGGGTCCTACGAGCAGTACTTC. Encoded protein: CASTRLAGSYEQYF.

This clone was recorded once. The chain is built from TRBV4-2 and TRBJ1-5; no clear D. The ends were cut back, 5 bases at V and 5 bases at J, with 7 bases in the middle. This CDR3 has 12 residues. Germline lookup yields CDR1 LGHNA and CDR2 YNFKEQ. The CDR3 nucleotides are TGTGCCAGCAGCTCCGGGGATCAGCCCCAGCATTTT. This codes for CASSSGDQPQHF.

This clone has a single count. The genes are TRBV28 and TRBJ1-5, with D maybe TRBD1 (5 bases). With 0 bases removed from V and 6 bases from J, the gap between germline ends came to 9 bases. The CDR3 is 14 amino acids. The germline V gene has CDR1 MDHEN and CDR2 SYDVKM. CDR3 residues: CASSLWTGGQPQHF. The CDR3 DNA follows: TGTGCCAGCAGTTTATGGACGGGGGGTCAGCCCCAGCATTTT.

The V gene is TRBV6-5, the J gene TRBJ1-1; D remains ambiguous. Germline V gene lookup returns CDR1 MNHEY and CDR2 SVGAGI. This CDR3 is 13 amino acids long. The ends were cut back, 10 bases at V and 4 bases at J, with 16 bases in the middle. Here the CDR3 DNA reads TGTGCCATCGAGAAGTGGCGCGGCACTGAAGCTTTCTTT. Translation: CAIEKWRGTEAFF.

The genes are TRBV27 and TRBJ2-1, with 9 bases lining up with TRBD2. Germline V gene sequence: CDR1 MNHEY, CDR2 SMNVEV (reference sequence). The trim removed 3 bases at V and 7 bases at J, leaving 16 bases unmatched. The CDR3 is 18 residues long. The CDR3 sequence: CASSFRDASGKLGNEQFF. Written as DNA, the CDR3 is TGTGCCAGCAGTTTTCGCGATGCTAGCGGGAAATTGGGGAATGAGCAGTTCTTC.

As to this clone: At one end, the junction sequence differs from germline, possibly due to a read error. Other DNA sequences within the sample encode an identical CDR3. The rearrangement joins TRBV4-3 to TRBJ2-7; a possible D gene is TRBD1 (5 bases). This CDR3 has 13 amino acids. Germline values: CDR1 LGHNA, CDR2 YSLEER. The CDR3 reads CASSRQGTYEQYF. CDR3 nucleotide sequence: TGCGCCAGCAGCCGCCAGGGCACCTACGAACAGTACTTC.

V is TRBV5-4 and J is TRBJ2-1; D is ambiguous. Germline V gene sequence: CDR1 SGHNT, CDR2 YYREEE (reference sequence). V was cut by 0 bases and J by 6 bases, with 10 bases left in between. This CDR3 spans 14 amino acids. This CDR3 reads CASSLESHSNEQFF. CDR3 in DNA: TGTGCCAGCAGCTTGGAGTCTCATTCCAATGAGCAGTTCTTC.

The chain uses TRBV7-8 and TRBJ1-1; a possible D gene is TRBD1 (5 bases). The germline gives CDR1 SGHVS, CDR2 FQNEAQ. CDR3 size: 12 residues. V lost 6 bases, J lost 5 bases, and 10 bases lay in between. The CDR3 nucleotides read TGTGCCAGCAGGGGGGGGGTTACTGAAGCTTTCTTT. Amino acids: CASRGGVTEAFF.

This clone is labeled as medium-sized. The chain is built from TRBV2 and TRBJ1-5; TRBD1 might be the D (6 bases). V gave up 2 bases and J gave up 5 bases, with 10 bases separating them. This CDR3 comprises 14 residues. The V gene's germline CDR1 is SNHLY and CDR2 FYNNEI. CDR3 bases: TGTGCCAGCAGTGAAACAGGGTATTATCAGCCCCAGCATTTT. Encoded protein: CASSETGYYQPQHF.

On this clone itself: One junction end does not reproduce the germline sequence, and a read error may be involved. The gene calls are TRBV7-2 and TRBJ2-5; possible D gene TRBD1, 6 bases. CDR3 length equals 17 residues. CDR1 and CDR2 from the germline V gene are SGHTA and FQGNSA. DNA of the CDR3: TGTGCCAGCAGCTTAACCTACAGGGCCGAGGGTCAAGGGACCCAGTACTTC. Protein: CASSLTYRAEGQGTQYF. Complete variable domain (other parts from reference TRBV7-2 and TRBJ2-5): GAGVSQSPSNKVTEKGKDVELRCDPISGHTALYWYRQSLGQGLEFLIYFQGNSAPDKSGLPSDRFSAERTGGSVSTLTIQRTQQEDSAVYLCASSLTYRAEGQGTQYFGPGTRLLVL.

This chain uses TRBV7-9 with TRBJ1-4; D is perhaps TRBD1 (5 bases). CDR1 is SEHNR, CDR2 FQNEAQ, per germline (reference sequence). V lost 3 bases, J lost 4 bases, and 9 bases lay in between. The CDR3 covers 14 residues. CDR3 nucleotide sequence: TGTGCCAGCAGCTTCCCCGGGGGTAATGAAAAACTGTTTTTT. Translation: CASSFPGGNEKLFF.

The V and J genes are TRBV28 and TRBJ1-4, with a possible D match to TRBD1 (5 bases). Germline V gene data show CDR1 as MDHEN and CDR2 as SYDVKM. V lost 7 bases to trimming and J lost 8 bases, with 23 bases between them. The length of the CDR3 is 16 residues. CDR3 in amino acids: CASNGGSGRRVEKLFF. The CDR3 region has the DNA TGTGCCAGCAATGGGGGGTCGGGGCGACGGGTAGAAAAACTGTTTTTT.

The gene calls are TRBV7-9 and TRBJ2-1, with a tentative D call TRBD2 (5 bases). The CDR3 length is 15 residues. Germline V gives CDR1 SEHNR, CDR2 FQNEAQ (reference sequence). Between the trimmed V and J ends, which lost 1 base and 2 bases, there was a span of 9 bases. The CDR3 region is CASSLESGPYNEQFF. CDR3 bases: TGTGCCAGCAGCTTAGAGAGCGGCCCCTACAATGAGCAGTTCTTC.

The J gene is TRBJ2-4, the V gene TRBV19; 14 bases agree with TRBD2. The junction had 3 bases not matched to a gene; V was cut back by 4 bases and J by 1 base. This CDR3 region has 17 residues. Germline V gene data show CDR1 as LNHDA and CDR2 as SQIVND (reference sequence). The CDR3 reads CASSRGLAGEAKNIQYF. In DNA form, the CDR3 reads TGTGCCAGTAGTAGGGGACTAGCGGGAGAGGCCAAAAACATTCAGTACTTC.

The genes are TRBV28 and TRBJ1-2, with a weak D call TRBD1 (5 bases). V lost 1 base, J lost 11 bases, and 17 bases lay in between. Germline V CDR1 and CDR2: MDHEN, SYDVKM. This CDR3 contains 14 residues. CDR3 DNA sequence: TGTGCCAGCAGTTTATCTGGGGAGGGGAGGCTATACACCTTC. The encoded protein is CASSLSGEGRLYTF.